This TCR beta chain was obtained from a study of STAT5B mutations in CD4+ large granular lymphocyte leukemia. Study background: Among healthy donors, a particular HLA allele went with more CDR3 'QG' motifs. Study-level points and caveats: Patient CD4-sorted repertoires looked more clonal than healthy CD4+ repertoires, even without putative leukemic clones. TRBV06-family usage was enriched in top patient clones (8/27) versus controls (2/35).

Regarding this clone: Its antigen is still unknown.

Per the germline V gene, CDR1 is SNHLY and CDR2 is FYNNEI. The CDR3 has 15 amino acids. The V segment lost 7 bases and the J segment 6 bases; nucleotides outside the gene matches: 13. Per the original data handling: Productive clonotypes were detectable down to 2.59 x 10-5 frequency. Clones were sequenced by immunoSEQ multiplex PCR, and TCRdb holds only the in-frame ones, with some missing. V and J calls and clone size follow that table, whereas D and trimming were derived from the DNA. The sample consists of 37,000 or so clones, about four fifths of them appearing once. The receptor's source is a human donor in good health. Sequenced input: CD4+ T cells from blood buffy coats. V and J are TRBV2 and TRBJ2-7; 9 bases agree with TRBD1. This CDR3 reads CASTISTGTGSEQYF. Here the CDR3 DNA reads TGTGCCAGCACCATTTCCACCGGGACAGGGAGCGAGCAGTACTTC.